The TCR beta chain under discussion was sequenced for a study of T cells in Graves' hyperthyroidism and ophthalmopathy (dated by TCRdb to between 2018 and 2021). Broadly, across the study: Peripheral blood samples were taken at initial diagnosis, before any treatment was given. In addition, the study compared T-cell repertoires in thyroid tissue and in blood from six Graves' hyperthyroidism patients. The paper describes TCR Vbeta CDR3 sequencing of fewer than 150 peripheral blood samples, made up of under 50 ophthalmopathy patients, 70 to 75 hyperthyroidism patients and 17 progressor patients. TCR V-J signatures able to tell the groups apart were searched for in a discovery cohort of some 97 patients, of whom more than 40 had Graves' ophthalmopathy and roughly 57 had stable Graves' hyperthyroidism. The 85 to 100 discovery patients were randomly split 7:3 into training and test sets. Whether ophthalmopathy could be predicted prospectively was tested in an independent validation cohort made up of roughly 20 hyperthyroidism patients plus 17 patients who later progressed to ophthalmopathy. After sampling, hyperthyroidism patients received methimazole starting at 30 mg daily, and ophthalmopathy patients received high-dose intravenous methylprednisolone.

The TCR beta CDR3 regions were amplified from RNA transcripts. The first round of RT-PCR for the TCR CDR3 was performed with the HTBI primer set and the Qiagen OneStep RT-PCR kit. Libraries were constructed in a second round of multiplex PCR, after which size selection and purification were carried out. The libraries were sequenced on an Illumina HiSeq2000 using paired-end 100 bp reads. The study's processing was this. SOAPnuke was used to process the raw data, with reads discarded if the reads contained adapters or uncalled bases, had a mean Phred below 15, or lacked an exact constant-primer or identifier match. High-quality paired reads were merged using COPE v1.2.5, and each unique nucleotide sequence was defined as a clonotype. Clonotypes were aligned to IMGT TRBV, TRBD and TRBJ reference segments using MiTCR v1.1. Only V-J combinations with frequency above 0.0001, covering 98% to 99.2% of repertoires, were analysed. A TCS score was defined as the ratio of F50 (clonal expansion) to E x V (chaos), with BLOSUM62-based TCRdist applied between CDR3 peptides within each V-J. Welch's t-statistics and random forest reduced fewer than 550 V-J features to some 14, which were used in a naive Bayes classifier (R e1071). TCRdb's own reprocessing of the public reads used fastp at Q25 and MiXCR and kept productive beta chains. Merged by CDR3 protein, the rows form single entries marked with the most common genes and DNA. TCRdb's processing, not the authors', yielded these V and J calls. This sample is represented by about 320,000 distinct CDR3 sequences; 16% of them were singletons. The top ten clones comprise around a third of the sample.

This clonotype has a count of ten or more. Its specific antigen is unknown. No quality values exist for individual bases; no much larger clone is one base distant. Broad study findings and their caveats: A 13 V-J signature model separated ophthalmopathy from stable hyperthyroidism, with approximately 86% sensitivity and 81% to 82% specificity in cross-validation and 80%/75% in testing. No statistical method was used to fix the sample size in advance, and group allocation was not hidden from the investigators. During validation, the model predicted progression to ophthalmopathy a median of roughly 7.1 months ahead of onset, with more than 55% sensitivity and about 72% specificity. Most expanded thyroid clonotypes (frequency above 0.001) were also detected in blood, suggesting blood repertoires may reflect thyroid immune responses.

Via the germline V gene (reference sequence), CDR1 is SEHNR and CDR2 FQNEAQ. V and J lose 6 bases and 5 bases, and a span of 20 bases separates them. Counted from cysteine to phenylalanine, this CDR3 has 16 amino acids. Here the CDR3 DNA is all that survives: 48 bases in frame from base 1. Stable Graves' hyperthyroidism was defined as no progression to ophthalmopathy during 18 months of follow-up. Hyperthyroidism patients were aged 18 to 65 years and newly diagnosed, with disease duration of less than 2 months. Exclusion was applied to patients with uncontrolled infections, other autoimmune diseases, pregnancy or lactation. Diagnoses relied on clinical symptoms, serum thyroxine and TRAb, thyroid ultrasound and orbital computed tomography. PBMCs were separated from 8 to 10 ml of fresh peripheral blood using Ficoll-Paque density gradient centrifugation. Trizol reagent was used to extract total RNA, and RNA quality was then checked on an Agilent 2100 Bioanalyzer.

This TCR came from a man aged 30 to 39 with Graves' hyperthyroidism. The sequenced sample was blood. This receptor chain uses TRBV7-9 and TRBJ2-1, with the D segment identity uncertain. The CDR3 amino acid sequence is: CASSSLEKRPNNEQFF. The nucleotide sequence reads TGTGCCAGCAGTAGCCTTGAAAAACGGCCCAACAATGAGCAGTTCTTC.